The 18 T cell receptor beta chains below all came from one sample that was sequenced in a study of blood T cell repertoires in COVID-19. TCRdb's copy holds only in-frame clones and misses some; the assay was immunoSEQ multiplex PCR. Among over 200,000 clones, around 90% were seen once, and the ten largest hold more than 10%. Sequences were obtained from PBMCs or T cells enriched from blood (not recorded which). The receptors shown here come from a man aged 25-40 years who had recovered from COVID-19.

The chain carries TRBV6-5 and TRBJ2-7, with 8 positions matching TRBD1. This CDR3 comprises 14 residues. The germline gives CDR1 MNHEY, CDR2 SVGAGI. With V trimmed by 7 bases and J by 1 base, 6 bases remained unmatched. Here the CDR3 reads CASNPGQVSYEQYF. CDR3 nucleotides: TGTGCCAGCAATCCGGGACAGGTTTCCTACGAGCAGTACTTC.

The chain couples TRBV5-5 to TRBJ2-1; TRBD2 matches 12 bases. The germline CDR1 and CDR2 sequences are SGHKS and YYEKEE (reference sequence). The CDR3 covers 15 residues. The V and J ends lost 4 bases and 6 bases, in that order; junction bases with no gene match: 5. This chain's CDR3 is CASSPLAGGPNEQFF. The CDR3 region has the DNA TGTGCCAGCAGCCCCCTAGCGGGAGGGCCCAATGAGCAGTTCTTC.

The J gene is TRBJ2-2, the V gene TRBV14; unclear D gene. The V gene's germline CDR1 is SGHDN and CDR2 FVKESK. The CDR3 runs to 18 residues. V was cut by 1 base and J by 1 base, with 16 bases left in between. CDR3 in amino acids: CASSQVEVTDKNTGELFF. CDR3 nucleotides: TGTGCCAGCAGCCAAGTGGAAGTTACAGATAAGAACACCGGGGAGCTGTTTTTT.

The chain employs TRBV3-1 (or the pseudogene TRBV3-2) and TRBJ2-7; D gene unclear. V lost 4 bases and J lost 3, with 10 bases in between. The CDR3 spans 13 residues. CDR1 and CDR2 (germline): LGHDT, YNNKEL (reference sequence). CDR3 nucleotide sequence: TGTGCCAGCAGCCCAGATCGGAGCTACGAGCAGTACTTC. It is translated as CASSPDRSYEQYF.

The chain joins TRBV11-2 to TRBJ2-5; TRBD2 might be the D (5 bases). CDR3 length: 12 amino acids. Per the germline V gene, CDR1 is SGHAT and CDR2 is FQNNGV. V lost 0 bases to trimming and J lost 7 bases, with 6 bases between them. CDR3 amino acids: CASSLDRGTQYF. CDR3 DNA sequence: TGTGCCAGCAGCTTAGATCGGGGGACCCAGTACTTC.

This clone was observed once. V is TRBV9 and J is TRBJ1-4; a weak D match, TRBD1 (6 bases). The length of the CDR3 is 13 residues. CDR1 and CDR2 from the germline V gene are SGDLS and YYNGEE. The V end was cut by 6 bases, the J end by 6 bases, with 12 bases between. In nucleotides, the CDR3 is TGTGCCAGCAATGGGGGGGCGGATGAAAAACTGTTTTTT. Translated: CASNGGADEKLFF.

V and J are TRBV7-9 and TRBJ1-1; D remains unclear. This CDR3 contains 13 residues. CDR1 and CDR2 (germline): SEHNR, FQNEAQ (reference sequence). The ends were cut back, 6 bases at V and 1 base at J, with 9 bases in the middle. The CDR3 DNA reads TGTGCCAGCAGTCTAGACGAGAACACTGAAGCTTTCTTT. Its protein product is CASSLDENTEAFF.

The CDR3 DNA sequence: TGCGCCAGCGGAGGGACTCCCTCGTCGTCCAATGAGCAGTTCTTC. As protein: CASGGTPSSSNEQFF. V is TRBV5-1 and J is TRBJ2-1; maybe TRBD2 (6 bases). The germline CDR1 and CDR2 sequences are SGHRS and YFSETQ. The V end lost 7 bases, the J end lost 6 bases, and 20 bases lay between the germline ends. The CDR3 contains 15 residues.

V and J are TRBV13 and TRBJ1-6; 8 positions match TRBD1. The V gene end was trimmed by 5 bases and the J gene end by 5 bases; junction bases not matched to a gene: 5. Germline V CDR1 and CDR2: PRHDT, FYEKMQ (reference sequence). The CDR3 has 15 residues. CDR3 DNA: TGTGCCAGCAGCCGCCAGGACAGGGATAATTCACCCCTCCACTTT. Amino acids: CASSRQDRDNSPLHF.

This clone was detected ten times or more. V usage is TRBV2 and J usage is TRBJ2-7; D remains ambiguous. The germline V and J ends were trimmed by 3 bases and 0 bases, with 12 bases remaining between them. Germline V lookup: CDR1 SNHLY, CDR2 FYNNEI. This CDR3 contains 15 residues. CDR3 nucleotides: TGTGCCAGCAGTGAGCCCACCAGCGACTCCTACGAGCAGTACTTC. Translation: CASSEPTSDSYEQYF.

The chain carries TRBV7-9 and TRBJ2-3; D remains ambiguous. Trimming removed 3 bases from V and 1 base from J, with 8 bases in between. The CDR3 is 14 amino acids. The germline CDR1 and CDR2 sequences are SEHNR and FQNEAQ (reference sequence). The CDR3 loop reads CASSFGSGTDTQYF. As DNA, the CDR3 is TGTGCCAGCAGCTTCGGGTCGGGCACAGATACGCAGTATTTT. Complete variable domain (other parts from reference TRBV7-9 and TRBJ2-3): DTGVSQNPRHKITKRGQNVTFRCDPISEHNRLYWYRQTLGQGPEFLTYFQNEAQLEKSRLLSDRFSAERPKGSFSTLEIQRTEQGDSAMYLCASSFGSGTDTQYFGPGTRLTVL.

This clone was seen only once. The V gene is TRBV30, the J gene TRBJ1-4, with 8 nucleotides matching TRBD1. Per germline, CDR1 GTSNPN and CDR2 SVGIG (reference sequence). V dropped 5 bases and J dropped 10; count of bases not matched to a gene: 6. The CDR3 loop spans 12 amino acids. The CDR3 DNA follows: TGTGCCTGGTGGACAGGGCTTGGAAAACTGTTTTTT. Residues: CAWWTGLGKLFF.

The J gene is TRBJ1-5, the V gene TRBV19; D is uncertain. CDR3 size: 15 residues. Germline assignment: CDR1 LNHDA and CDR2 SQIVND (reference sequence). With 4 bases removed from V and 5 bases from J, the gap between germline ends came to 15 bases. CDR3 region: CASSKEEGSHQPQHF. The CDR3 bases are TGTGCCAGTAGTAAGGAAGAGGGTTCGCATCAGCCCCAGCATTTT.

V is TRBV19 and J is TRBJ2-3; D unresolved. V gave up 2 bases and J gave up 4 bases, with 10 bases separating them. This CDR3 contains 14 residues. Germline V CDR1 and CDR2: LNHDA, SQIVND (reference sequence). The CDR3 spells CASSISGSADTQYF. CDR3 coding DNA: TGTGCCAGTAGTATATCCGGGTCGGCAGATACGCAGTATTTT.

This clone was seen just once. The J gene is TRBJ1-1, the V gene TRBV25-1; TRBD1 agrees at 12 bases. Germline CDR1 reads MGHDK; CDR2 reads SYGVNS. This CDR3 is 18 amino acids long. V trimming: 3 bases; J trimming: 5 bases; junction bases outside the gene matches: 13. CDR3: CASSDSSRDRGRGTEAFF. The DNA of the CDR3 is TGTGCCAGCAGTGACTCCTCCAGGGACAGGGGGCGCGGAACTGAAGCTTTCTTT.

V and J are TRBV30 and TRBJ2-7; D is perhaps TRBD1 (5 bases). The V and J ends lost 2 bases and 1 base respectively, with 9 bases between them. CDR1 is GTSNPN, CDR2 SVGIG, per germline (reference sequence). This CDR3 region has 13 residues. The chain's CDR3 is CAWSRQGSYEQYF. CDR3 nucleotide sequence: TGTGCCTGGAGTCGGCAGGGATCCTACGAGCAGTACTTC.

This clone was counted a single time. This rearrangement joins TRBV10-2 to TRBJ2-5, with 13 bases lining up with TRBD2. Unmatched junction bases numbered 5, after V lost 2 bases and J lost 5 bases. Germline CDR1 WSHSY, CDR2 SAAADI. The CDR3 has 16 residues. In DNA form, the CDR3 reads TGCGCCAGCAGTGAGCCAGGACTAGCGGGAGCGGAGACCCAGTACTTC. Translated, it gives CASSEPGLAGAETQYF.

The gene calls are TRBV30 and TRBJ2-5; maybe TRBD2 (6 bases). The CDR3 spans 14 residues. The germline V gene encodes CDR1 GTSNPN and CDR2 SVGIG (reference sequence). V lost 0 bases, J lost 7 bases, and 15 bases lay in between. CDR3 loop: CAWSVGRMGGTQYF. The CDR3 DNA reads as TGTGCCTGGAGTGTAGGTCGGATGGGGGGGACCCAGTACTTC.